These 19 T cell receptor beta chains originate from one sample sequenced in a study of immune cell composition in non-small cell lung cancer. Only in-frame clones appear in the TCRdb table, and some are missing; sequencing was by immunoSEQ multiplex PCR. This sample carries some 2,400 clones, roughly 77% of them seen once, and the ten largest clones take around 20%. Normal lung was sampled as far from the tumour as possible, at least 3 cm. Sequencing was carried out using non-adjacent lung tissue. The receptors stem from a human donor with non-small cell lung cancer.

The chain joins TRBV18 to TRBJ2-3, with a tentative D call TRBD2 (6 bases). Germline V lookup: CDR1 KGHSH, CDR2 LQKENI. The CDR3 spans 15 residues. V lost 2 bases and J 3 bases, leaving 12 bases between the germline ends. The CDR3: CASSPTRGGTDTQYF. Written as DNA, the CDR3 is TGTGCCAGCTCACCAACGCGTGGGGGGACAGATACGCAGTATTTT.

The chain links TRBV5-1 to TRBJ2-1; 10 nucleotides agree with TRBD2. With V trimmed by 0 bases and J by 6 bases, 3 bases remained unmatched. The CDR3 contains 15 residues. Germline V gene sequence: CDR1 SGHRS, CDR2 YFSETQ. The CDR3: CASSLVASGGNEQFF. CDR3 bases: TGCGCCAGCAGCTTGGTGGCTAGCGGGGGCAATGAGCAGTTCTTC. Drawing the rest from reference TRBV5-1 and TRBJ2-1, the complete variable domain is KAGVTQTPRYLIKTRGQQVTLSCSPISGHRSVSWYQQTPGQGLQFLFEYFSETQRNKGNFPGRFSGRQFSNSRSEMNVSTLELGDSALYLCASSLVASGGNEQFFGPGTRLTVL.

The chain links TRBV4-1 to TRBJ2-1; D uncertain. Trimming cost V 0 bases and J 8 bases, with 11 bases left between them. Germline V lookup: CDR1 MGHRA, CDR2 YSYEKL. This CDR3 comprises 14 residues. The CDR3 sequence: CASSQDWAPHEQFF. CDR3 DNA: TGCGCCAGCAGCCAAGACTGGGCTCCTCATGAGCAGTTCTTC.

V usage is TRBV15 and J usage is TRBJ2-1, with D perhaps matching TRBD2 (5 bases). The CDR3 runs 16 residues. The germline V gene encodes CDR1 LNHNV and CDR2 YYDKDF (reference sequence). V lost 1 base and J lost 7, with 17 bases in between. For the CDR3, the DNA is TGTGCCACCAGCAGAGTTGGACTCCTAATTGTGAATGAGCAGTTCTTC. Translation gives CATSRVGLLIVNEQFF.

In its sample, this clone was seen once. This sequence joins TRBV19 and TRBJ2-3, with 8 bases that match TRBD2. Per the germline V gene, CDR1 is LNHDA and CDR2 is SQIVND (reference sequence). Trimming removed 7 bases from V and 4 bases from J; junction bases left unmatched: 10. This CDR3 region has 15 residues. CDR3 region: CASTNGGGRSDTQYF. The CDR3 DNA sequence: TGTGCCAGTACCAACGGGGGGGGAAGGTCAGATACGCAGTATTTT. Looking up the rest from reference TRBV19 and TRBJ2-3 gives the full variable domain: DGGITQSPKYLFRKEGQNVTLSCEQNLNHDAMYWYRQDPGQGLRLIYYSQIVNDFQKGDIAEGYSVSREKKESFPLTVTSAQKNPTAFYLCASTNGGGRSDTQYFGPGTRLTVL.

The V call is TRBV5-1, the J call TRBJ2-3, with TRBD1 matching over 10 bases. After removal of 4 bases from V and 3 bases from J, the junction contained 2 bases not matched to a gene. Per germline, CDR1 SGHRS and CDR2 YFSETQ. This CDR3 has 14 amino acids. The CDR3 spells CASSPGQGTDTQYF. The CDR3, as DNA: TGCGCCAGCAGCCCGGGACAGGGGACAGATACGCAGTATTTT. Full variable domain (outside the CDR3, taken from reference TRBV5-1 and TRBJ2-3): KAGVTQTPRYLIKTRGQQVTLSCSPISGHRSVSWYQQTPGQGLQFLFEYFSETQRNKGNFPGRFSGRQFSNSRSEMNVSTLELGDSALYLCASSPGQGTDTQYFGPGTRLTVL.

V is TRBV10-2 and J is TRBJ1-2; 8 bases are a match to TRBD1. Germline V gene lookup returns CDR1 WSHSY and CDR2 SAAADI. Trimming took 8 bases from V and 4 from J; bases not matched to a gene: 9. The CDR3 sequence is 14 residues long. CDR3 loop: CASSSLGTGYGYTF. CDR3 nucleotides: TGCGCCAGCTCCAGCCTAGGGACAGGCTATGGCTACACCTTC.

This clone occurred once. The V and J genes are TRBV7-2 and TRBJ2-5; TRBD2 matches at 7 bases. The J segment lost 1 base and the V segment lost 4 bases, leaving 12 bases of the junction unmatched. Germline lookup yields CDR1 SGHTA and CDR2 FQGNSA. There are 17 residues in the CDR3. The DNA for the CDR3 is TGTGCCAGCAGCTCCCCCCGGACGAGCGGGGCCCAAGAGACCCAGTACTTC. This translates into CASSSPRTSGAQETQYF.

Of note for this clone: A junction end diverges from the germline sequence, so it may reflect a read error. Other DNA sequences from this sample encode an identical CDR3 as well. V gene TRBV6-1 combines with J gene TRBJ2-2; D possibly corresponds to TRBD2 (5 bases). The germline gives CDR1 MNHNS, CDR2 SASEGT. This CDR3 is 14 amino acids long. CDR3 DNA sequence: TGTGCTAGCAGTGAGCCACCCGGGGCCGGGGAGCTGTTTTTT. Translation gives CASSEPPGAGELFF.

This sequence joins TRBV5-8 and TRBJ1-5; 7 bases are a match to TRBD1. Trimming at V came to 1 base and at J to 3 bases, leaving 10 bases not matched to a gene. CDR1 and CDR2 (germline): SGHTS, YDEGEE. The CDR3 consists of 17 residues. CDR3 DNA: TGTGCCAGCAGCTTGCAGGGGGGCCAAGCTGCCAATCAGCCCCAGCATTTT. Its protein product is CASSLQGGQAANQPQHF.

The chain has TRBV28 and TRBJ1-3; maybe TRBD1 (6 bases). The V gene lost 5 bases and the J gene lost 0 bases, with 11 bases spanning the gap. Per germline, CDR1 MDHEN and CDR2 SYDVKM. The CDR3 contains 15 residues. The CDR3 DNA is TGTGCCAGCAGTGACACAGGGTTCTCTGGAAACACCATATATTTT. It translates to CASSDTGFSGNTIYF.

The chain is built from TRBV5-1 and TRBJ1-4, with 9 bases identical to TRBD1. V lost 3 bases and J lost 10; bases outside the gene matches: 16. The CDR3 is made up of 17 amino acids. Germline values: CDR1 SGHRS, CDR2 YFSETQ. The CDR3 region is CASSSDPTGTGSRKLFF. The CDR3 DNA follows: TGCGCCAGCAGCTCGGACCCTACCGGGACAGGGTCCCGAAAACTGTTTTTT.

The chain is built from TRBV7-9 and TRBJ2-1; no reliable D call. Germline V gene data show CDR1 as SEHNR and CDR2 as FQNEAQ (reference sequence). The length of the CDR3 is 12 residues. Trimming shortened V by 2 bases and J by 6 bases, and 5 bases separated the two germline ends. Here the CDR3 reads CASSLLSNEQFF. In nucleotides, the CDR3 is TGTGCCAGCAGCTTACTTTCCAATGAGCAGTTCTTC.

The rearrangement uses TRBV30 and TRBJ1-1; TRBD1 aligns across 7 bases. Losses at the gene ends were 7 bases for V and 5 bases for J; bases not matched to a gene: 10. CDR3 size: 13 residues. Per germline, CDR1 GTSNPN and CDR2 SVGIG (reference sequence). The DNA of the CDR3 is TGTGCCTTGAAGCGACAGGGATGGACTGAAGCTTTCTTT. This encodes CALKRQGWTEAFF.

The chain recombines TRBV9 with TRBJ2-2; 13 bases align to TRBD2. The CDR3 has 18 residues. Germline CDR1 SGDLS, CDR2 YYNGEE. Trimming took 2 bases from V and 2 from J; bases not matched to a gene: 6. The CDR3 DNA sequence: TGTGCCAGCAGCGTGGCGGGACTAGCGGGAATCAACACCGGGGAGCTGTTTTTT. Its protein is CASSVAGLAGINTGELFF.

The chain uses TRBV19 and TRBJ1-5; D is undetermined. V lost 6 bases and J 0 bases, leaving 9 bases between the germline ends. CDR1 LNHDA and CDR2 SQIVND come from the germline V gene (reference sequence). The CDR3 is made up of 14 amino acids. The CDR3, as DNA: TGTGCCAGTAGGAACTCTAATAGCAATCAGCCCCAGCATTTT. Its translation is CASRNSNSNQPQHF.

The chain employs TRBV5-1 and TRBJ1-4; perhaps TRBD1 as D (5 bases). Germline CDR1 reads SGHRS; CDR2 reads YFSETQ. This CDR3 has 15 residues. V was clipped by 0 bases and J by 4 bases, with 10 bases between them. Here the CDR3 reads CASSLADSFNEKLFF. CDR3 sequence (DNA): TGCGCCAGCAGCTTGGCAGACAGCTTTAATGAAAAACTGTTTTTT.

The chain links TRBV6-5 to TRBJ1-6; 8 bases agree with TRBD1. With V trimmed by 6 bases and J by 10 bases, 11 bases remained unmatched. CDR1 and CDR2 from the germline V gene are MNHEY and SVGAGI. This CDR3 has 15 residues. This CDR3 reads CASSRQGLGGSPLHF. The CDR3 nucleotides are TGTGCCAGCAGCCGACAGGGGTTGGGTGGGTCACCCCTCCACTTT.

The chain links TRBV11-2 to TRBJ2-5; TRBD2 matches 9 bases. V lost 2 bases and J lost 3; bases outside the gene matches: 4. The length of the CDR3 is 15 residues. CDR1 and CDR2 (germline): SGHAT, FQNNGV. CDR3 sequence reads: CASSLSASGEETQYF. The CDR3 nucleotides read TGTGCCAGCAGCTTATCGGCTAGCGGGGAAGAGACCCAGTACTTC.